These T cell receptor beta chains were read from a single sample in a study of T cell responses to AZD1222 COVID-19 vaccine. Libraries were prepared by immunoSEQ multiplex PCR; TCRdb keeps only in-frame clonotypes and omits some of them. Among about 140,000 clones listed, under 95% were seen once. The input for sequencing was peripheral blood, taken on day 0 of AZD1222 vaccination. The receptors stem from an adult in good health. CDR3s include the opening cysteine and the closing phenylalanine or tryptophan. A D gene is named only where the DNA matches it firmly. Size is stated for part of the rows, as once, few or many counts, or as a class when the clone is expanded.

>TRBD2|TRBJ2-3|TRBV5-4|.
CASSLGGSGNTDTQYF
TGTGCCAGCAGCTTGGGTGGTAGCGGGAACACAGATACGCAGTATTTT
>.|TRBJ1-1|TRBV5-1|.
CASSLGHTLDTEAFF
TGCGCCAGCAGCTTGGGGCACACGTTGGACACTGAAGCTTTCTTT
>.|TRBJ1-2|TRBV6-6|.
CASSYSRGGSGYTF
TGTGCCAGCAGTTACTCGAGAGGGGGATCAGGCTACACCTTC
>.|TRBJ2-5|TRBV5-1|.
CASSGGQGPQETQYF
TGCGCCAGCAGCGGGGGGCAGGGTCCCCAAGAGACCCAGTACTTC
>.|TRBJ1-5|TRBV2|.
CASNQVSNQPQHF
TGTGCCAGCAACCAGGTGAGCAATCAGCCCCAGCATTTT
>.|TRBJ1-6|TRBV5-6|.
CASSLYDSLGNSPLHF
TGTGCCAGCAGCTTGTACGACAGCTTGGGCAATTCACCCCTCCACTTT
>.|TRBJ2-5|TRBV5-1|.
CASSFNGATMETQYF
TGCGCCAGCAGCTTTAATGGAGCCACAATGGAGACCCAGTACTTC
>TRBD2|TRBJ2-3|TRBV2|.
CASSPGLAWSTQYF
TGTGCCAGCAGCCCGGGACTAGCATGGAGTACGCAGTATTTT
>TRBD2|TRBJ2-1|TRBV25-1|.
CASSGGAYNEQFF
TGTGCCAGCAGCGGGGGGGCCTACAATGAGCAGTTCTTC
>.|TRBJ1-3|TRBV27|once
CASSNRGVSGNTIYF
TGTGCCAGCAGTAATAGGGGGGTGTCGGGAAACACCATATATTTT
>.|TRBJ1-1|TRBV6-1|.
CASSEEGRLNTEAFF
TGTGCCAGCAGTGAAGAAGGACGATTGAACACTGAAGCTTTCTTT
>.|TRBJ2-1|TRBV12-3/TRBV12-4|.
CASSLDRYNEQFF
TGTGCCAGCAGTTTAGACAGGTACAATGAGCAGTTCTTC
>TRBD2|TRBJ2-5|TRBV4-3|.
CASSQDQRERETQYF
TGCGCCAGCAGCCAAGATCAGCGGGAGAGAGAGACCCAGTACTTC
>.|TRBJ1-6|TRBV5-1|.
CASSLSQGGNSPLHF
TGCGCCAGCAGCTTAAGTCAGGGTGGTAATTCACCCCTCCACTTT
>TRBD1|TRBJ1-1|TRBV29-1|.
CSVGTAPFYTEAFF
TGCAGCGTCGGGACAGCTCCGTTTTACACTGAAGCTTTCTTT
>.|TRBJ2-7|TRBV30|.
CAWSTGGATYEQYF
TGTGCCTGGAGTACGGGCGGGGCCACCTACGAGCAGTACTTC
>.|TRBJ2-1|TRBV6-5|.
CASVQGYNEQFF
TGTGCCAGCGTTCAGGGGTACAATGAGCAGTTCTTC